In its sample, the clone carrying this T cell receptor beta chain was seen a few times. Its antigen remains unidentified. With 6 bases removed from V and 0 bases from J, the gap between germline ends came to 9 bases. The germline gives CDR1 LNHDA, CDR2 SQIVND (reference sequence). The CDR3 runs 14 residues. The data were obtained in a study of regulatory T cells in long-lasting Graves disease. Sample time point: newly diagnosed GD, antithyroid drugs for less than 3 months. RNA isolated from PBMCs was used to make the TCR library. General observations from the study: TCR diversity was lower in persistent than newly diagnosed Graves' disease.

Both iRepertoire HTBI primers and Arm-PCR of CDR3 regions were used to build the TCR beta libraries. TCRdb processed the multiplex PCR reads anew with MiXCR; each CDR3 protein has one entry. The table shows about 450,000 distinct CDR3 sequences, with 11% to 15% occurring only once. The same sample was also studied in work on T cells in Graves' hyperthyroidism and ophthalmopathy.

This chain uses TRBV19 with TRBJ1-3; unclear D gene. Sequencing was performed on peripheral blood mononuclear cells (PBMCs), taken at new diagnosis, from a patient treated with antithyroid drugs. This receptor was obtained from a woman aged 50 to 60 with Graves disease. CDR3 bases: TGTGCCAGTAGGACGGACCTCTCTGGAAACACCATATATTTT. Translated: CASRTDLSGNTIYF.